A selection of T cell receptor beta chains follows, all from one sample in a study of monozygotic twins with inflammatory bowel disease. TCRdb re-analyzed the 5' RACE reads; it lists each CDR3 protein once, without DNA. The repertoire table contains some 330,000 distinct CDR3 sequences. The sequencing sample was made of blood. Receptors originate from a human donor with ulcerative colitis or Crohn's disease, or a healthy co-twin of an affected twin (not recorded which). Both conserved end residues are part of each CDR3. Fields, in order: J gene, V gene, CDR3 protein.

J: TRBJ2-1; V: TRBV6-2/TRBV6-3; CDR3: CASVPAAGGNEQFF
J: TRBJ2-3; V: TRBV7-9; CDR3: CASSSRTDSDTQYF
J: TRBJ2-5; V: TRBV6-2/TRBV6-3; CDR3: CASSLRTGVQETQYF
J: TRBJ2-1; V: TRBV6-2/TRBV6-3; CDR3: CASSEPRGNEQFF
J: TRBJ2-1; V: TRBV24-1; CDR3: CATSDLITSSYNEQFF
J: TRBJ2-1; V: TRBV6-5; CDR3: CASSYWRGRFYNEQFF
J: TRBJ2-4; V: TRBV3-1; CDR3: CASSWTSGVRAKNIQYF
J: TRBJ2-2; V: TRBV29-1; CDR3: CSGTSLQGAGELFF
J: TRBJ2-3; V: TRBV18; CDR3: CASSPPLVPDTQYF
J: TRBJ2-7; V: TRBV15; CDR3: CATSRDRGPREQYF
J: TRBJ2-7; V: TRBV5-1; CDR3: CASRSRGAYEQYF
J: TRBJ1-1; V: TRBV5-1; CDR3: CASSLQEGTNTEAFF
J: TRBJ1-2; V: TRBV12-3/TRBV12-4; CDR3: CASSFGRDGYTF
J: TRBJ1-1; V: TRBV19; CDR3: CASSMTDRPRLRGTEAFF
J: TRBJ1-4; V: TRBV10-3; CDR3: CAISDLGGPNEKLFF
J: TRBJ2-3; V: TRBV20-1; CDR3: CSARRSGPSGSDTQYF
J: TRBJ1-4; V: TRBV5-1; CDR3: CASSLAGTGGNEKLFF
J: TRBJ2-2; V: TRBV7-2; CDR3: CASSPSGLAGVTGELFF
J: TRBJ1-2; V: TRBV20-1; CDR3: CSAVAGNYGYTF
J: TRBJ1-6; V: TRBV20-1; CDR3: CSARENQGNNSPLHF
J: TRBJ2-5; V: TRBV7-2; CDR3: CASSLGTVRETQYF
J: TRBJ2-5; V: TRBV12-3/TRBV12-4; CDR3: CASSLLAGEYQETQYF
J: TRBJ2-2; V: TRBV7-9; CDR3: CASSPDSFLPGELFF
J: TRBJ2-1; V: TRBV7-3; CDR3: CASSSYSRGDNEQFF
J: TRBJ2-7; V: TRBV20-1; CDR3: CSATRDSYEQYF
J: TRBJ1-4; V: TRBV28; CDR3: CASRPDGATNEKLFF
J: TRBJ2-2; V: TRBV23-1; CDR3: CASSRPGSGTGELFF
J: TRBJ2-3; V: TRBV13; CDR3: CARSSGRGRSTDTQYF
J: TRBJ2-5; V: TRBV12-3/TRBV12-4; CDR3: CASSLLVQETQYF
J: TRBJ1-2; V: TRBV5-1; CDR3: CASSSPGQGGGIYGYTF
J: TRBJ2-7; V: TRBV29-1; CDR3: CSVRPGQAYEQYF
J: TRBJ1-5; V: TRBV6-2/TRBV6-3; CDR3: CASSYSGQRQPQHF
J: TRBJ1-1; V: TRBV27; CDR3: CASSPLTDGMNTEAFF